This TCR beta chain came from a study of identical twins. Overall study results and limits: Not following the same donors, the study drew its conclusions from cross-sectional statistical analysis. Out-of-frame sharing of TCR alpha in monozygotic twins was underestimated by models.

Germline V lookup: CDR1 SGHVS, CDR2 FQNEAQ. The CDR3 covers 16 residues. Trimming removed 3 bases from V and 2 bases from J; junction bases left unmatched: 2. TCRdb fed the 5' RACE reads into MiXCR, producing one record per CDR3 protein. The repertoire holds 450,000 to 500,000 distinct CDR3 sequences, with more than 13% as singletons. About this clonotype itself: Antigen: not known.

In addition, the sample was reused for a study of yellow fever vaccine responses in identical twins. That work adds: Twins' vaccine T cell response reportedly seemed partly convergent, partly personalized.

The receptor was derived from a woman between 18 and 30 years old in good health. Material for sequencing was CD4+ T cells sorted from blood. This chain connects TRBV7-8 to TRBJ2-2; 11 bases match TRBD2. CDR3 region: CASSFLAGGNTGELFF. The CDR3, as DNA: TGTGCCAGCAGCTTTCTAGCGGGAGGCAACACCGGGGAGCTGTTTTTT. Looking up the rest from reference TRBV7-8 and TRBJ2-2 gives the full variable domain: GAGVSQSPRYKVAKRGQDVALRCDPISGHVSLFWYQQALGQGPEFLTYFQNEAQLDKSGLPSDRFFAERPEGSVSTLKIQRTQQEDSAVYLCASSFLAGGNTGELFFGEGSRLTVL.